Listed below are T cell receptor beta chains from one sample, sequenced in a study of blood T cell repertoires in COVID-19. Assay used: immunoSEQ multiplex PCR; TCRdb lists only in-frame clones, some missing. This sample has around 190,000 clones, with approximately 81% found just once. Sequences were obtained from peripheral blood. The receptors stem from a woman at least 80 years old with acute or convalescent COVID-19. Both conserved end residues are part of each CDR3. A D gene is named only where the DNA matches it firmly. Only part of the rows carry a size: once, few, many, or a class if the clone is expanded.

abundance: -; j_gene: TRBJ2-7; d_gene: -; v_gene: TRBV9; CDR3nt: TGTGCCAGTTCCCCCGCCCAGGGGAGATACGAGCAGTACTTC; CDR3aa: CASSPAQGRYEQYF
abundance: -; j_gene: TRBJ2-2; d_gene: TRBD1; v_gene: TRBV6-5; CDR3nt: TGTGCCAGCAGTTACGGGGACAGAGACACCGGGGAGCTGTTTTTT; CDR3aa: CASSYGDRDTGELFF
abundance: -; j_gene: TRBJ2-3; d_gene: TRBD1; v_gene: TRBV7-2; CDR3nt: TGTGCCAGCAGCCCCGGGACAGGGCACCACACGCAGTATTTT; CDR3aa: CASSPGTGHHTQYF
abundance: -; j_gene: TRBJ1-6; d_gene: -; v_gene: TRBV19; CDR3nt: TGTGCCAGTAGGTTAAGGATGGGGGCAAATAATTCACCCCTCCACTTT; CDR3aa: CASRLRMGANNSPLHF
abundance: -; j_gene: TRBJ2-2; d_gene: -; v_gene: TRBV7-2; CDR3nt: TGTGCCAGCAGCTTAGCGCGGAGTGGGTTCACCGGGGAGCTGTTTTTT; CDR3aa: CASSLARSGFTGELFF
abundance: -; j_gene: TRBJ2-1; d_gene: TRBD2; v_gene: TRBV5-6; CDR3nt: TGTGCCAGCAGCTTGGTGACTAGCCCAAACAATGAGCAGTTCTTC; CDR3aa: CASSLVTSPNNEQFF
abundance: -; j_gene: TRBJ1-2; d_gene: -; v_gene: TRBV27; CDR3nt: TGTGCCAGCAGTCAATTAAACCGAGATTTCTATGGCTACACCTTC; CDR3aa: CASSQLNRDFYGYTF
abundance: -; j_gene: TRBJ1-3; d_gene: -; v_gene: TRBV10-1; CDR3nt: TGCGCCTTCAAAACCCACTGCGTGAGAGGAAACACCATATATTTT; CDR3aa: CAFKTHCVRGNTIYF
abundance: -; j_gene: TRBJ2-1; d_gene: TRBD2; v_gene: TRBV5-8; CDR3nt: TGTGCCAGCAGCTTTCGGGCTAGCGGGAGTGAGGAGCAGTTCTTC; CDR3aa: CASSFRASGSEEQFF
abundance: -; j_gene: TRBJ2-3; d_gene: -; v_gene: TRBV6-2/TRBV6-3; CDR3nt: TGTGCCAGCAGTTATCAGGCCACAGATACGCAGTATTTT; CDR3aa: CASSYQATDTQYF
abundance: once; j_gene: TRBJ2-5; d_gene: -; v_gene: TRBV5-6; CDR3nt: TGTGCCAGCAGCCCAGCGACAGCCGACCAGACCCAGTACTTC; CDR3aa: CASSPATADQTQYF
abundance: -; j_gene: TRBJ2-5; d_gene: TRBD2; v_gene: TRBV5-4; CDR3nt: TGTGCCAGCAGCTTGGGCACCGGGACTAGCAGACAGACCCAGTACTTC; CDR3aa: CASSLGTGTSRQTQYF
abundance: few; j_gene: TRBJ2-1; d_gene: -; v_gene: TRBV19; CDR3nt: TGTGCCAGTAGCCCCGGACAGAGATACAATGAGCAGTTCTTC; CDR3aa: CASSPGQRYNEQFF
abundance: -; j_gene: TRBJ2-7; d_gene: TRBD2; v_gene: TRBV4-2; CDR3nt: TGTGCCAGCAGCCAGGTAACTAGCGGGAGGGGTCGGAACTACGAGCAGTACTTC; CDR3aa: CASSQVTSGRGRNYEQYF
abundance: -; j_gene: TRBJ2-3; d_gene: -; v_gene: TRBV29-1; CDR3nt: TGCAGCGTTCAGGTGGGAGCGGCAGATACGCAGTATTTT; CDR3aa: CSVQVGAADTQYF
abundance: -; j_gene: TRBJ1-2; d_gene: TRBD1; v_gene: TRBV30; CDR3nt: TGTGCCTGGGGGCGGGACAGACCCTATGGCTACACCTTC; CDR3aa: CAWGRDRPYGYTF
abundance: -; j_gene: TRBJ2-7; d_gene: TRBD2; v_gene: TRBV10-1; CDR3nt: TGCGCCAGCAGCCCCGGGACTAGCCAATACGAGCAGTACTTC; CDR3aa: CASSPGTSQYEQYF
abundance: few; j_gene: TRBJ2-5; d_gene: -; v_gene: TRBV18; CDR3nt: TGTGCCAGCTCACCATTGGCGGGAGAGACCCAGTACTTC; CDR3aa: CASSPLAGETQYF
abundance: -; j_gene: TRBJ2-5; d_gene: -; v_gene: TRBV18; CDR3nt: TGTGCCAGCTCACGACTCCATCAAGAGACCCAGTACTTC; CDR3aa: CASSRLHQETQYF
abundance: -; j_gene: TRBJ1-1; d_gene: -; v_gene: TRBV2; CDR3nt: TGTGCCAGCAGATACTATTCCGGGGGAGCTGAAGCTTTCTTT; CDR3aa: CASRYYSGGAEAFF
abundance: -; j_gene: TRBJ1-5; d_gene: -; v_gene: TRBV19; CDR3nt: TGTGCCAGTAGAGGGGGGGTCTATCAGCCCCAGCATTTT; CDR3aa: CASRGGVYQPQHF
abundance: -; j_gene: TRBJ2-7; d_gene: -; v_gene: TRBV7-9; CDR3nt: TGTGCCAGCAGCTTAGAACCGGGCTCCGGGGGGCAGTACTTC; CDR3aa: CASSLEPGSGGQYF
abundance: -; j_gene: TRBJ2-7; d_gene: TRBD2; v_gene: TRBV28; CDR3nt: TGTGCCAGCAGTCCAGCCTCTCTAGCGGGAGTTACCTACGAGCAGTACTTC; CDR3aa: CASSPASLAGVTYEQYF
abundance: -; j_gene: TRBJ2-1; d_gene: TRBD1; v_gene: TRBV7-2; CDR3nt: TGTGCCAGCAGCCCCCACAGGGGGTCGGGCAATGAGCAGTTCTTC; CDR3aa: CASSPHRGSGNEQFF
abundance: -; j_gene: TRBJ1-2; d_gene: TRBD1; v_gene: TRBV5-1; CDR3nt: TGCGCCAGCAGCTTGGCCGGGACAGCGAACCTCTATGGCTACACCTTC; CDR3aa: CASSLAGTANLYGYTF
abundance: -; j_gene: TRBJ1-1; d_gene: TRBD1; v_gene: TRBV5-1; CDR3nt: TGCGCCAGCAGCTGGTTGGGACAGGGACGCACTGAAGCTTTCTTT; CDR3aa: CASSWLGQGRTEAFF
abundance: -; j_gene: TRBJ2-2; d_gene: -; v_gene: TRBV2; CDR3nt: TGTGCCAGCCGAGGGTGGAGGAACGGGGAGCTGTTTTTT; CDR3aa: CASRGWRNGELFF
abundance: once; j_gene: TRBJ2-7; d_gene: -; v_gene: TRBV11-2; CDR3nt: TGTGCCAGCAGTTCTACTTACGGTTGGGGCTTCGGGCAGTACTTC; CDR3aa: CASSSTYGWGFGQYF
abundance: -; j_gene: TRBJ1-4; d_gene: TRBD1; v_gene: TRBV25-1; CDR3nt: TGTGCCACATGGGGACAGCCGGGGGATGAAAAACTGTTTTTT; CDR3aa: CATWGQPGDEKLFF
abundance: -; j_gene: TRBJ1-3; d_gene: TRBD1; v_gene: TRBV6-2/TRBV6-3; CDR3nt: TGTGCCAGCAGTCGAGCCGGGACAGGGAATGGAAACACCATATATTTT; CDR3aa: CASSRAGTGNGNTIYF
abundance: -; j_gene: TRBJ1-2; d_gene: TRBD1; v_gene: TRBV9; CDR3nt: TGTGCCAGCAGCGCTAAGACAGGGGGCCGTGAGGGCTACACCTTC; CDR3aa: CASSAKTGGREGYTF
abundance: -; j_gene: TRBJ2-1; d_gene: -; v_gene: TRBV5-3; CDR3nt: TGTGCCAGAAGGGGCGGCAGGGGTTGTTACAATGAGCAGTTCTTC; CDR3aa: CARRGGRGCYNEQFF
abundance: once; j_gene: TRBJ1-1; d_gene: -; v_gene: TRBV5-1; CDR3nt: TGCGCCAGCAGCTATACACCGGGGGGCATGAACACTGAAGCTTTCTTT; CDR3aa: CASSYTPGGMNTEAFF
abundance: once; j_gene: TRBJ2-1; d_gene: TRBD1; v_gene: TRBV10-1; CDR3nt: TGCGCCAGCGGACAGGGGTATTTCGATGAGCAGTTCTTC; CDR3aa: CASGQGYFDEQFF
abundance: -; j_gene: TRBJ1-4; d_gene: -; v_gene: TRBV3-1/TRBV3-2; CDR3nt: TGTGCCAGCAGGCCCAGGGATACTAATGAAAAACTGTTTTTT; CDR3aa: CASRPRDTNEKLFF
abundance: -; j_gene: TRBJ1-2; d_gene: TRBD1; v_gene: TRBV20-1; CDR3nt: TGCTCAGCCGGGACAGGGGGAGGCTACACCTTC; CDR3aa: CSAGTGGGYTF
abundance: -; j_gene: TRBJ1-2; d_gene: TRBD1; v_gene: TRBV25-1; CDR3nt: TGTGCCAGCAGTCGCGACAGGGGGGTTCGTGGCTACACCTTC; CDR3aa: CASSRDRGVRGYTF
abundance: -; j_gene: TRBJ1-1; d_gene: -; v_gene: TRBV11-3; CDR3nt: TGTGCCAGCAGCCGCGAGGGGACTCTGAACACTGAAGCTTTCTTT; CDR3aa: CASSREGTLNTEAFF
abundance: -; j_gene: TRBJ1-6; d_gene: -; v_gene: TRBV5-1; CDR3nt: TGCGCCAGCAGCTCCGGTAATTCACCCCTCCACTTT; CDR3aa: CASSSGNSPLHF
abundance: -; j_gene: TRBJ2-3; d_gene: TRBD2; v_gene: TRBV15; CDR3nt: TGTGCCACCTCTACCGGACTAGCGGGAGTGCAGGATACGCAGTATTTT; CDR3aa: CATSTGLAGVQDTQYF
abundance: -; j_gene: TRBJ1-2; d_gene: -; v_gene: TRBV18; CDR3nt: TGTGCCAGCTCACCAATAGGGGGGGATGGCTACACCTTC; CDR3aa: CASSPIGGDGYTF
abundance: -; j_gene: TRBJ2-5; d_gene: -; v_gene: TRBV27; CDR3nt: TGTGCCAGCAGTCCTAGGGGCCAAGAGACCCAGTACTTC; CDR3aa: CASSPRGQETQYF
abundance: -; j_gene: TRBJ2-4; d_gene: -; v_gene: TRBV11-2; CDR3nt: TGTGCCAGCAGCCCCCTTCGGGGTGCCAAAAACATTCAGTACTTC; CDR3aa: CASSPLRGAKNIQYF
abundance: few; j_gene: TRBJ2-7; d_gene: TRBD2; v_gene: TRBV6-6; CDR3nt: TGTGCCAGCAGTTACGCGGGAGGGCCAGCCGAGCAGTACTTC; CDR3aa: CASSYAGGPAEQYF
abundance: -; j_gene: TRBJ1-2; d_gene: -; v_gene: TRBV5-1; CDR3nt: TGCGCCAGCAGCGATAGGGGGGGAAGCTATGGCTACACCTTC; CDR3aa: CASSDRGGSYGYTF
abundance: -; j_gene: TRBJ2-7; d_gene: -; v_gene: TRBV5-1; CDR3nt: TGCGCCAGCAGCTGGGCAGGGGCTGGCTACGAGCAGTACTTC; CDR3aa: CASSWAGAGYEQYF
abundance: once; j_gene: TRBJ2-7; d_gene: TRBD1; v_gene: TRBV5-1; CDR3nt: TGCGCCAGCTGCCGGGACAGCCCCTGCGAGCAGTACTTC; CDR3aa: CASCRDSPCEQYF
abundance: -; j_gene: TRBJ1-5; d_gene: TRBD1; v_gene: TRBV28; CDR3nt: TGTGCCAGCACTCCCTGGGGACAGGGGGATCAGCCCCAGCATTTT; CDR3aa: CASTPWGQGDQPQHF
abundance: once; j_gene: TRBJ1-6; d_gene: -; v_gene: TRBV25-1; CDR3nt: TGTGCCAGCAGTGAATATGAGGGTCGGAATTCACCCCTCCACTTT; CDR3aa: CASSEYEGRNSPLHF
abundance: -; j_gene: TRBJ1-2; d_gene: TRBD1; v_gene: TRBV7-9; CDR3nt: TGTGCCAGCAGCGACAGGGAAAGTAGCTATGGCTACACCTTC; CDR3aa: CASSDRESSYGYTF
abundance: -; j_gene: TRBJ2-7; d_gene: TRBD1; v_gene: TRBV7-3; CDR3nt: TGTGCCAGCAGCAAGCGGACAGGGGCCTACGAGCAGTACTTC; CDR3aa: CASSKRTGAYEQYF
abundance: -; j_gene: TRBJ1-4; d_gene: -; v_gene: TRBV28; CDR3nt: TGTGCCAGCAGTTTGACAGGTCTGATGAGGGAACTGTTTTTT; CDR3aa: CASSLTGLMRELFF
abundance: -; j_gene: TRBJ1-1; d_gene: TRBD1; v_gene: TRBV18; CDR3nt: TGTGCCAGCTCACCAGACAGGGCCTGGGAGAACACTGAAGCTTTCTTT; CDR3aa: CASSPDRAWENTEAFF
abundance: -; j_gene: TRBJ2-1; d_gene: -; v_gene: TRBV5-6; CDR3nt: TGTGCCAGCAGCTTGGACAGCGGTCTCTCCTACAATGAGCAGTTCTTC; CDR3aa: CASSLDSGLSYNEQFF
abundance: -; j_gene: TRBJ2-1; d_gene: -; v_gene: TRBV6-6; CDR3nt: TGTGCCAGCAATCGGTACTCCTACAATGAGCAGTTCTTC; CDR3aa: CASNRYSYNEQFF
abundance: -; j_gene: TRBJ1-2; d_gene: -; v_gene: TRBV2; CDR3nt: TGTGCCAGCAGTGGGCTACAGGTTTATGGCTACACCTTC; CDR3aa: CASSGLQVYGYTF